This T cell receptor (beta chain) was captured by sequencing in a study of human CD8 memory T cell subsets. UMI-labeled 5' RACE was used to make TCR beta libraries. For each CDR3 protein, TCRdb gives one entry from its re-call of the 5' RACE reads, without DNA. The clone table shows roughly 10,000 distinct CDR3 sequences, with the ten largest holding roughly a fifth. This CDR3 is built from 14 residues. CDR1 is MNHEY, CDR2 SVGAGI, per germline. The sequencing input was CD8+ T cells from PBMCs. This clonotype originated in a human donor in good health. The rearrangement links TRBV6-5 to TRBJ1-2. The CDR3 spells CASSLVDTNYGYTF.